This section outlines one TCR beta chain sequence together with its context. This entry comes from a study of blood T cell repertoires in COVID-19. In the source study's methods: Cell counts per sample came from amplifying reference gene primers. Some clones are missing from TCRdb's copy, which holds only in-frame ones; the method was immunoSEQ multiplex PCR. That table supplies the V and J calls and clone size; D and trimming were determined from the DNA. The data show fewer than 300,000 clones, around 90% seen once. The CDR3 is 16 amino acids. V gave up 1 base and J gave up 2 bases; unmatched junction bases: 5. In germline, CDR1 is MGHRA, CDR2 YSYEKL.

This chain connects TRBV4-1 to TRBJ1-5, with 7 bases identical to TRBD1. Sequencing was carried out using PBMCs or T cells enriched from blood (not recorded which). This receptor was identified in a woman in her twenties or thirties who had recovered from COVID-19. The chain's CDR3 is CASSQVGGGGNQPQHF. CDR3 sequence (DNA): TGCGCCAGCAGCCAAGTAGGGGGCGGAGGCAATCAGCCCCAGCATTTT.